This TCR beta chain was recovered during a study of blood T cell repertoires in COVID-19. Whole-study context: Spain, Italy and the United States supplied samples that represented acute and convalescent COVID-19. The analysed material was cDNA or gDNA that came from T cells, B-cell-depleted T cells, or PBMCs.

Germline CDR1 is LGHNT and CDR2 is FRNRAP. V gave up 0 bases and J gave up 0 bases, with 21 bases separating them. This CDR3 comprises 20 residues. Original processing notes: From reference gene primer amplification, estimates of nucleated cell counts were derived. Clones were read by immunoSEQ multiplex PCR, and TCRdb kept only the in-frame ones, dropping some. V and J calls and clone size are as listed in that table; D and trimming were resolved from the DNA. The table lists over 100,000 clones, 70% to 85% of them singletons. In this sample, this clone turned up once. The clonotype comes from a man aged 55 to 70 with active or convalescent COVID-19. The sequenced material came from peripheral blood. The rearrangement uses TRBV12-5 and TRBJ1-5, with D uncertain. The CDR3 nucleotides are TGTGCTAGTGGTTTGGTACCGATACAGATTGGTGGATATAGCAATCAGCCCCAGCATTTT. Its protein is CASGLVPIQIGGYSNQPQHF.